This T cell receptor beta chain was sequenced during a study of T cells in Graves' hyperthyroidism and ophthalmopathy. Using RNA transcripts as the source, TCR beta CDR3 regions were amplified. HTBI primers were used for first-round RT-PCR of the TCR CDR3. TCRdb independently ran MiXCR on the multiplex PCR reads; one entry per CDR3 protein. Among hundreds of thousands of distinct CDR3 sequences listed, over 15% were seen once. A lack of ophthalmopathy progression within 18 months defined stable Graves' hyperthyroidism. The CDR3 is made up of 15 amino acids. V lost 4 bases, J lost 3 bases, and 15 bases lay in between. Germline V CDR1 and CDR2: LGHDT, YNNKEL (reference sequence).

The chain has TRBV3-1 and TRBJ1-1; D is possibly TRBD1 (6 bases). This clonotype was obtained from a woman younger than 30 with Graves' hyperthyroidism. Sequences were obtained from blood. In DNA, the CDR3 is TGTGCCAGCAGCCCATTCCCAGGGGTGTACACTGAAGCTTTCTTT. It specifies CASSPFPGVYTEAFF.